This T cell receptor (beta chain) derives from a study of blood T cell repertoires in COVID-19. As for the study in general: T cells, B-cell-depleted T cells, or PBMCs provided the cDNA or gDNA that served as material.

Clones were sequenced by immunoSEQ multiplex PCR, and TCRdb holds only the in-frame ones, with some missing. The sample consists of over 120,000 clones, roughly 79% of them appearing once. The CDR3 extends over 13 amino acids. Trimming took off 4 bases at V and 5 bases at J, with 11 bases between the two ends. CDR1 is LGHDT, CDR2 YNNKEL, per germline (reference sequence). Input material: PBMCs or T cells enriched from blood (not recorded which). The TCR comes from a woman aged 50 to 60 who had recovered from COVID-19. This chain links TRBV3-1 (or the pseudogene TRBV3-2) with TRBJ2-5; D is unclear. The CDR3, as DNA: TGTGCCAGCAGCCTGGGTTACGGGGAGACCCAGTACTTC. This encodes CASSLGYGETQYF.